Sequencing of this T cell receptor (beta chain) was carried out in a study of T cells after yellow fever vaccination. MiXCR, applied by TCRdb to the 5' RACE reads, yields one record per CDR3 protein. Here the sample spans nearly 350,000 distinct CDR3 sequences, about 7.8% being singletons. The ends were cut back, 6 bases at V and 5 bases at J, with 10 bases in the middle. The CDR3 contains 12 residues. Germline V gives CDR1 SGHAT, CDR2 FQNNGV. The rearrangement uses TRBV11-2 and TRBJ1-2; no definite D call. The sequencing here drew on PBMCs, taken roughly seven weeks after the first yellow fever vaccination. The clonotype was recovered from a man aged 18-30 years who received the YFV17D yellow fever vaccine. The CDR3 bases are TGTGCCAGCAGGTTGTTCCCATATGGCTACACCTTC. It is translated as CASRLFPYGYTF.